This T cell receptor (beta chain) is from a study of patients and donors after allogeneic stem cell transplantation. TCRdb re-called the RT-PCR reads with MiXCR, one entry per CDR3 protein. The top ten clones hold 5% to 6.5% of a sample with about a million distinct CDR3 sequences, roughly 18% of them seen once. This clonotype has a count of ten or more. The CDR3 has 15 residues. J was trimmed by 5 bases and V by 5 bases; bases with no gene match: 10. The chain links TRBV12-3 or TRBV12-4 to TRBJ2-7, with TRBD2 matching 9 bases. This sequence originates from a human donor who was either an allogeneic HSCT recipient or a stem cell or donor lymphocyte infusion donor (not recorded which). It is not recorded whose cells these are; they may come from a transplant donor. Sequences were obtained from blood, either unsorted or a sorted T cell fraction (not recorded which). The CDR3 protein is CASSRTVVAGDEQYF. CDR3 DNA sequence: TGTGCCAGCAGTCGAACCGTGGTAGCGGGAGACGAGCAGTACTTC.